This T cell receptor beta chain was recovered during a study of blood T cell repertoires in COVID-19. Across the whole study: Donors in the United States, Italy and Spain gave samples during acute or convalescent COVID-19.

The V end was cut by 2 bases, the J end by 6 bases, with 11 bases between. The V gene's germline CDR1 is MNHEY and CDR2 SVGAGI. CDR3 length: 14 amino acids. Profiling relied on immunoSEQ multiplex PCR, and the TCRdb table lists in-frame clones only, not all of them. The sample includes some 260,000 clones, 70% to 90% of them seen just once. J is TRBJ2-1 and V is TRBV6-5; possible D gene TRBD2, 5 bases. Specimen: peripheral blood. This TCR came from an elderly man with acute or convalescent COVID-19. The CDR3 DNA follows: TGTGCCAGCAGTTACGGGGAGACTGTCAATGAGCAGTTCTTC. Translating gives CASSYGETVNEQFF.